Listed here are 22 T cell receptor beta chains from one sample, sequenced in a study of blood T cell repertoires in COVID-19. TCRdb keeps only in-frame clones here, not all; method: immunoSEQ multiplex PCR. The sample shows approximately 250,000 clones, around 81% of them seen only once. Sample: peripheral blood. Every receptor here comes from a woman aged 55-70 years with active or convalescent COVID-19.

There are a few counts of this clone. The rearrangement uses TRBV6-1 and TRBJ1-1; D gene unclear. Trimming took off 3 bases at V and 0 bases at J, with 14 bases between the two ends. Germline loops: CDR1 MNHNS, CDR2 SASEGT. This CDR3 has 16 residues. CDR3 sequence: CASSERHLHLNTEAFF. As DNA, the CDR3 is TGTGCCAGCAGTGAGAGACACCTCCACCTGAACACTGAAGCTTTCTTT.

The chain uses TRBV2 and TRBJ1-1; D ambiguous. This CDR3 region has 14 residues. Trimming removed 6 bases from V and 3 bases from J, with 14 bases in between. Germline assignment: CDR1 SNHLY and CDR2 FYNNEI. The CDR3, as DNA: TGTGCCAGCAGCTTCTCCGCGGGGTACACTGAAGCTTTCTTT. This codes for CASSFSAGYTEAFF.

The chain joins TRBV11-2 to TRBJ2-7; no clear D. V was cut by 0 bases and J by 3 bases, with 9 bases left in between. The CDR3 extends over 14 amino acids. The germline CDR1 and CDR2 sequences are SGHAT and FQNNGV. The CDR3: CASSLDRNYYEQYF. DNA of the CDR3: TGTGCCAGCAGCTTAGACAGGAATTACTACGAGCAGTACTTC.

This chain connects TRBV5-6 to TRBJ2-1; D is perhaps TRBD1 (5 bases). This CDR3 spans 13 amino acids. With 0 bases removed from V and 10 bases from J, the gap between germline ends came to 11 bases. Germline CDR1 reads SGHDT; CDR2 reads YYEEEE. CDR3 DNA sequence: TGTGCCAGCAGCTTGGGACCGACAGACGAGCAGTTCTTC. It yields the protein CASSLGPTDEQFF. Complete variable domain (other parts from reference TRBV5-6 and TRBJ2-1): DAGVTQSPTHLIKTRGQQVTLRCSPKSGHDTVSWYQQALGQGPQFIFQYYEEEERQRGNFPDRFSGHQFPNYSSELNVNALLLGDSALYLCASSLGPTDEQFFGPGTRLTVL.

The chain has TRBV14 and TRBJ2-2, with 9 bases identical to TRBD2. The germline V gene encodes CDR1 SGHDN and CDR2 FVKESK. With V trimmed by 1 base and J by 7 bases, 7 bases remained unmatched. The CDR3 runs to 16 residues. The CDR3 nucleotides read TGTGCCAGCAGCCAAGCCCTAGCGGGGTCCGGCGGGGAGCTGTTTTTT. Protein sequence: CASSQALAGSGGELFF.

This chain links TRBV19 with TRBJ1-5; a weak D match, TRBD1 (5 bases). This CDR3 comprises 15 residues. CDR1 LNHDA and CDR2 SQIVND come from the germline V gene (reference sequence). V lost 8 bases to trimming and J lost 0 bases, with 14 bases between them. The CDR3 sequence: CASSQGGFSNQPQHF. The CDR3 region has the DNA TGTGCCAGTTCCCAGGGAGGATTTAGCAATCAGCCCCAGCATTTT.

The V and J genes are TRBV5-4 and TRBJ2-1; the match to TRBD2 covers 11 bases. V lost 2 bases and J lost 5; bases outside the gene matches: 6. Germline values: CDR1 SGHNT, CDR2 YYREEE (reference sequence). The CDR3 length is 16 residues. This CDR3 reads CASSFPIAGGNNEQFF. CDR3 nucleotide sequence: TGTGCCAGCAGCTTCCCTATAGCGGGGGGGAACAATGAGCAGTTCTTC. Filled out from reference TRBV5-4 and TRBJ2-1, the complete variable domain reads ETGVTQSPTHLIKTRGQQVTLRCSSQSGHNTVSWYQQALGQGPQFIFQYYREEENGRGNFPPRFSGLQFPNYSSELNVNALELDDSALYLCASSFPIAGGNNEQFFGPGTRLTVL.

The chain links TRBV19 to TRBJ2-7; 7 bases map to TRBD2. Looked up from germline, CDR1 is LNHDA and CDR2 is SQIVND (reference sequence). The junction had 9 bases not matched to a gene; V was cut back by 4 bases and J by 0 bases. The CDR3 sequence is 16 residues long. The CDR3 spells CASSTLTGGSSYEQYF. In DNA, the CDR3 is TGTGCCAGTAGTACCCTGACGGGAGGATCCTCCTACGAGCAGTACTTC. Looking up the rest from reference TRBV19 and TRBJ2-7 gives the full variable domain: DGGITQSPKYLFRKEGQNVTLSCEQNLNHDAMYWYRQDPGQGLRLIYYSQIVNDFQKGDIAEGYSVSREKKESFPLTVTSAQKNPTAFYLCASSTLTGGSSYEQYFGPGTRLTVT.

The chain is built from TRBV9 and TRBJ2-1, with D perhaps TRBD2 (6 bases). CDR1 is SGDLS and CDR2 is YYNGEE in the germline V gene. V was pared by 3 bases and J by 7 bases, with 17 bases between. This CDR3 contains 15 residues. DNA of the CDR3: TGTGCCAGCAGCGCTAGCGCCGGGACTCTTAATGAGCAGTTCTTC. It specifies CASSASAGTLNEQFF.

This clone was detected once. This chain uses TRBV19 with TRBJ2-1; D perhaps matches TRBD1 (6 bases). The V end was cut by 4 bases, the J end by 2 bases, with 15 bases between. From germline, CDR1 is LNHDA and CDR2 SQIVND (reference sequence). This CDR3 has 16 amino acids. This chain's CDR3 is CASSKLGALTYNEQFF. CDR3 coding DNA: TGTGCCAGTAGTAAGTTGGGGGCCCTTACCTACAATGAGCAGTTCTTC.

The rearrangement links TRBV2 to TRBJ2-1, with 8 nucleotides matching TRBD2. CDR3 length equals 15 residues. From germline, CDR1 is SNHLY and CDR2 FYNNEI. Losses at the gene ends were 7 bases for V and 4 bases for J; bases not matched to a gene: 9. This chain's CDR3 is CASTRTGTSYNEQFF. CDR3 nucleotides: TGTGCCAGCACTCGAACCGGGACTAGTTACAATGAGCAGTTCTTC.

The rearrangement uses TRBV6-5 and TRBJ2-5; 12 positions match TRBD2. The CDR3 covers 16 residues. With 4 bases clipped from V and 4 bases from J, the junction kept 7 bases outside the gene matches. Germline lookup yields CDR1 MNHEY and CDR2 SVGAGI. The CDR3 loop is CASSSWTSGNRETQYF. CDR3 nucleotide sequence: TGTGCCAGCAGTTCCTGGACTAGCGGGAACCGAGAGACCCAGTACTTC.

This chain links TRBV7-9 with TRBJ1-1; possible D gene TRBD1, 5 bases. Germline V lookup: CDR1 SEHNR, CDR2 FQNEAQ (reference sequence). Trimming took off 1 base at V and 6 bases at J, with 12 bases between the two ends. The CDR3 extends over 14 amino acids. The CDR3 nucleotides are TGTGCCAGCAGCTTAGAGGCAGGGCAGCCTGAAGCTTTCTTT. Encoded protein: CASSLEAGQPEAFF.

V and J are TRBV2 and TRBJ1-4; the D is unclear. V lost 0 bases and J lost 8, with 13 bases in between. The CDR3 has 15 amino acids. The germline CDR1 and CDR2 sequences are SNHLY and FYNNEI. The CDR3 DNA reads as TGTGCCAGCAGTGAAGCGCAGACATTTGGGGAAAAACTGTTTTTT. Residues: CASSEAQTFGEKLFF.

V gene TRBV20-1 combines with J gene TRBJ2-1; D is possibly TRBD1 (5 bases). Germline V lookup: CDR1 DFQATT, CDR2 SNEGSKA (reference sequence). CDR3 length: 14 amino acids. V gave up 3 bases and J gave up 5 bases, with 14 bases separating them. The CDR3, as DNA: TGCAGTGCTAGTAAACTAACAGGCCACAATGAGCAGTTCTTC. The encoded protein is CSASKLTGHNEQFF.

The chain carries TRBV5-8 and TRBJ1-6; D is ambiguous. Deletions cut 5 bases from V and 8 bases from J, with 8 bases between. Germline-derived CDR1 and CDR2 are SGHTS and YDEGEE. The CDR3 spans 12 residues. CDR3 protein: CASRYYDSPLHF. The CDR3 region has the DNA TGTGCCAGCAGATACTACGATTCACCCCTCCACTTT. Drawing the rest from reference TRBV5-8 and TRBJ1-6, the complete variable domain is EAGVTQSPTHLIKTRGQQATLRCSPISGHTSVYWYQQALGLGLQFLLWYDEGEERNRGNFPPRFSGRQFPNYSSELNVNALELEDSALYLCASRYYDSPLHFGNGTRLTVT.

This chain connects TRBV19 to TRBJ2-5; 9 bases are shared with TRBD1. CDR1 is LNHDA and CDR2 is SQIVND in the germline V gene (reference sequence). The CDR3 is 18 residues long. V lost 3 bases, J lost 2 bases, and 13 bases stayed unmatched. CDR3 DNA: TGTGCCAGTAGTATGAGTTTTTGGAAGACAGGGGGGCAAGAGACCCAGTACTTC. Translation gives CASSMSFWKTGGQETQYF.

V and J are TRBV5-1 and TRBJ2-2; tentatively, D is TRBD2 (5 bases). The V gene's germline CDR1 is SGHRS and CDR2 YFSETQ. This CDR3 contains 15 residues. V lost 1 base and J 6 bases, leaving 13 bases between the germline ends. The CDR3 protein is CASSLNSASSGELFF. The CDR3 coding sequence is TGCGCCAGCAGCTTGAATAGCGCGAGTTCCGGGGAGCTGTTTTTT.

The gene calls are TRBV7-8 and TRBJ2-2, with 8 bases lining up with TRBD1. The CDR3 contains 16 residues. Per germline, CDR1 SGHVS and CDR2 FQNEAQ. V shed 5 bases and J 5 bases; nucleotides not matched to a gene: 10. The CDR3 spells CASSAPDRGGTGELFF. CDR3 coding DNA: TGTGCCAGCAGCGCCCCCGACAGGGGAGGAACCGGGGAGCTGTTTTTT.

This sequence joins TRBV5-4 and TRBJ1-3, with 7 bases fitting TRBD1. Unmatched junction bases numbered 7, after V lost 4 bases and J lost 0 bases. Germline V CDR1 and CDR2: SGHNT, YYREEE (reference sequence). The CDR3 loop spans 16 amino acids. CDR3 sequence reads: CASSQDRPSSGNTIYF. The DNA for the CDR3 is TGTGCCAGCAGCCAGGACAGGCCGAGCTCTGGAAACACCATATATTTT.

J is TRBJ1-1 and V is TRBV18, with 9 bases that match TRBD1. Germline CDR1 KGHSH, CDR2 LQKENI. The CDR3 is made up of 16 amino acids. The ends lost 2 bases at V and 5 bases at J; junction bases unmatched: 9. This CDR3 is CASSPGTGRFGTEAFF. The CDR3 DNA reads TGTGCCAGCTCACCAGGGACAGGGCGATTCGGTACTGAAGCTTTCTTT.

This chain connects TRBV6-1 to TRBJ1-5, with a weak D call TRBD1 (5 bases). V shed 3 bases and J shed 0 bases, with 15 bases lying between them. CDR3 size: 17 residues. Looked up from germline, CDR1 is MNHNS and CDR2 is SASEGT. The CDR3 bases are TGTGCCAGCAGTGACGGGAGACAGATCAGTAGCAATCAGCCCCAGCATTTT. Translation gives CASSDGRQISSNQPQHF.